This T cell receptor beta chain was identified during a study of control samples from healthy donors and cancer patients. J was trimmed by 9 bases and V by 2 bases; bases with no gene match: 2. The CDR3 length is 11 residues. Germline lookup yields CDR1 GTSNPN and CDR2 SVGIG (reference sequence). Assay: immunoSEQ multiplex PCR; the TCRdb copy retains only in-frame clones and omits some. The data hold 95,000 to 130,000 clones, with 75% to 90% observed a single time. Only one count was recorded for this clone. The V gene is TRBV30, the J gene TRBJ2-3, with TRBD2 matching over 7 bases. This receptor was obtained from a woman aged 50 to 60 with colorectal cancer. Sequencing input: PBMCs. The CDR3 spells CAWSRLATQYF. Written as DNA, the CDR3 is TGTGCCTGGAGTCGACTAGCAACGCAGTATTTT. The full variable domain, with the rest looked up from reference TRBV30 and TRBJ2-3, is SQTIHQWPATLVQPVGSPLSLECTVEGTSNPNLYWYRQAAGRGLQLLFYSVGIGQISSEVPQNLSASRPQDRQFILSSKKLLLSDSGFYLCAWSRLATQYFGPGTRLTVL.